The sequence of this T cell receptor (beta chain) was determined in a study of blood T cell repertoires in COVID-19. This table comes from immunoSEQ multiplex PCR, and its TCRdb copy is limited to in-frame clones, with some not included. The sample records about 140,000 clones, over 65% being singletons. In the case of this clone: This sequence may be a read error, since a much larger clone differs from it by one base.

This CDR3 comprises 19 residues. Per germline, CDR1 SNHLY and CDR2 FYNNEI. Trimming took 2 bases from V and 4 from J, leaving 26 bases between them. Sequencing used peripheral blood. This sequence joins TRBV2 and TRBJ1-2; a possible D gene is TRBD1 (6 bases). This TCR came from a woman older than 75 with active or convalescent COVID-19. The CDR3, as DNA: TGTGCCAGCAGTGAAACCCCCAGGGGTCGGTCTCGATCGGGCTATGGCTACACCTTC. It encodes CASSETPRGRSRSGYGYTF.